The 7 T cell receptor beta chains below all came from one sample that was sequenced in a study of PD-1 blockade in mismatch repair-deficient tumors. Repertoires were generated with immunoSEQ multiplex PCR, while TCRdb's copy carries only in-frame clones and drops some. The table records tens of thousands of clones, approximately 84% of them present only once. Specimen: peripheral blood, collected 12 weeks after starting pembrolizumab. These receptors originate from an adult with mismatch repair-deficient cancer.

In its sample, this clone was seen once. The DNA of the CDR3 is TGTGCCAGCAGCCAGACCAAAGAGAGGGACTATGGCTACACCTTC. Translating it yields CASSQTKERDYGYTF. V usage is TRBV4-2 and J usage is TRBJ1-2; no firm D call. V was trimmed by 3 bases and J by 3 bases, leaving 14 bases between them. CDR1 is LGHNA, CDR2 YNFKEQ, per germline. The CDR3 has 15 residues.

This chain uses TRBV27 with TRBJ2-7; 8 bases fit TRBD2. Unmatched junction bases numbered 7, after V lost 7 bases and J lost 2 bases. CDR1 is MNHEY, CDR2 SMNVEV, per germline (reference sequence). The CDR3 consists of 14 residues. CDR3 region: CASKRTSFTYEQYF. In nucleotides, the CDR3 is TGTGCCAGCAAAAGGACTAGCTTCACCTACGAGCAGTACTTC.

The chain links TRBV29-1 to TRBJ2-1; a possible D gene is TRBD1 (6 bases). Germline V CDR1 and CDR2: SQVTM, ANQGSEA. Trimming removed 3 bases from V and 5 bases from J, with 17 bases in between. CDR3 length: 15 amino acids. CDR3 residues: CSVEGVDRRHNEQFF. The CDR3 DNA reads as TGCAGCGTTGAGGGAGTTGACAGGAGGCACAATGAGCAGTTCTTC.

CDR3 protein: CASSVEMEGDRGHGYTF. CDR3 bases: TGTGCCAGCAGCGTAGAAATGGAAGGGGACAGGGGTCATGGCTACACCTTC. The chain is built from TRBV9 and TRBJ1-2; TRBD1 matches 10 bases. J was trimmed by 6 bases and V by 0 bases; bases with no gene match: 11. The CDR3 covers 17 residues. Per the germline V gene, CDR1 is SGDLS and CDR2 is YYNGEE.

In nucleotides, the CDR3 is TGTGCCAGCAGCTGGGACAACTATGGCTACACCTTC. Encoded protein: CASSWDNYGYTF. The V and J genes are TRBV5-5 and TRBJ1-2; possible D gene TRBD1, 5 bases. The CDR3 has 12 amino acids. Looked up from germline, CDR1 is SGHKS and CDR2 is YYEKEE (reference sequence). Trimming stripped 3 bases from V and 2 bases from J, with 5 bases between.

The V gene is TRBV5-5, the J gene TRBJ2-5; D is unclear. V lost 4 bases, J lost 2 bases, and 18 bases lay in between. Germline V gives CDR1 SGHKS, CDR2 YYEKEE (reference sequence). CDR3 size: 16 residues. CDR3: CASSATVADAQETQYF. The DNA for the CDR3 is TGTGCCAGCAGCGCGACTGTAGCCGACGCGCAAGAGACCCAGTACTTC.

J is TRBJ2-1 and V is TRBV7-2, with D perhaps TRBD2 (5 bases). With 5 bases removed from V and 4 bases from J, the gap between germline ends came to 9 bases. CDR1 is SGHTA, CDR2 FQGNSA, per germline. The CDR3 totals 13 residues. The CDR3 coding sequence is TGTGCCAGCAGCCCCGGGATTTACAATGAGCAGTTCTTC. Residues: CASSPGIYNEQFF.